This T cell receptor beta chain was sequenced in a study of T cell repertoires in cytomegalovirus infection. The overall study: Signatures in public TCR beta sequences pointed to both CMV infection and matching HLA type. Study results and caveats: HLA-C-restricted CMV clonotypes gave the most frequent clonotype in two of eight donors.

This CDR3 is built from 14 residues. J was trimmed by 7 bases and V by 6 bases; bases with no gene match: 4. Germline CDR1 is SEHNR and CDR2 is FQNEAQ (reference sequence). Remarks on this clonotype: The antigen is undetermined.

MiXCR was run by TCRdb on the reads, yielding one entry per CDR3 protein. The data contain about 700,000 distinct CDR3 sequences, around 30% of them singletons. V and J are TRBV7-9 and TRBJ1-6; 9 positions match TRBD1. This TCR came from a human donor in good health (CMV status not recorded). Some clones in this sample may be carry-over from other donors' samples. The source material was cultured PBMCs, sampled from culture after CMV antigen stimulation. CDR3 bases: TGTGCCAGCAGACCGACAGGGGGAAATTCACCCCTCCACTTT. Its protein is CASRPTGGNSPLHF.